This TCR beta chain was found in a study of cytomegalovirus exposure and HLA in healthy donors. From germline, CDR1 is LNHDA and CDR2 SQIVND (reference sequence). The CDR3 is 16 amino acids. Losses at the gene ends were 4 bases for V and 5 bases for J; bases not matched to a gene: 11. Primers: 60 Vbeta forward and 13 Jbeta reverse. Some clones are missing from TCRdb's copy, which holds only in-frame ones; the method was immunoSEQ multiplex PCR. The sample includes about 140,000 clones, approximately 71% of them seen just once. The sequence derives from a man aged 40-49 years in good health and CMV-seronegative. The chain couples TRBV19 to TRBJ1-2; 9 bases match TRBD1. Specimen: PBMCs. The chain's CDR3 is CASSTTIGQGIYGYTF. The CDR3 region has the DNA TGTGCCAGTAGTACTACCATCGGACAGGGGATTTATGGCTACACCTTC.